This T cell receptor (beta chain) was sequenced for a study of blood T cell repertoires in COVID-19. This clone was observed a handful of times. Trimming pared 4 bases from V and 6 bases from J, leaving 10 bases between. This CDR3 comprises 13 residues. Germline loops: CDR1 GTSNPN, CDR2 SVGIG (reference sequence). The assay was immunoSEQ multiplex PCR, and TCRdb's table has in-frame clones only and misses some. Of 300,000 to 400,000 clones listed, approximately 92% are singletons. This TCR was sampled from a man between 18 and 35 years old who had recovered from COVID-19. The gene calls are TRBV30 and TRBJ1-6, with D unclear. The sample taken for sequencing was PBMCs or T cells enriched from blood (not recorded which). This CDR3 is CAWTAGRNSPLHF. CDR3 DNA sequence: TGTGCCTGGACGGCGGGTCGTAATTCACCCCTCCACTTT.